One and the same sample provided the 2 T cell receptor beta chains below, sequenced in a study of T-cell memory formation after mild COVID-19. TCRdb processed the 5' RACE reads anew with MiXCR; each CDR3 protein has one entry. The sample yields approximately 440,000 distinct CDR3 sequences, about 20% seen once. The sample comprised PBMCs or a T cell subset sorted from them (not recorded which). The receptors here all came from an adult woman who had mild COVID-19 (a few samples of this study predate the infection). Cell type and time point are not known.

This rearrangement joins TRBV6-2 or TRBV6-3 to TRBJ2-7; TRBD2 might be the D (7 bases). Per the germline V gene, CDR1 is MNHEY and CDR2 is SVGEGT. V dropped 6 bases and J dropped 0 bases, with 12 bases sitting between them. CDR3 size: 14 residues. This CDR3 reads CASRAGHLSYEQYF. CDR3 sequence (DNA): TGTGCCAGCAGAGCGGGACACCTCTCCTACGAGCAGTACTTC.

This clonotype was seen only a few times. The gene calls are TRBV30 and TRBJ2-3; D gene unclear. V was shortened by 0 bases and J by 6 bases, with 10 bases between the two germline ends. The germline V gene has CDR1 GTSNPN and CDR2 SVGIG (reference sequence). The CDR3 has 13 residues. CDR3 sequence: CAWSVWAGDTQYF. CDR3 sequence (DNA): TGTGCCTGGAGTGTATGGGCTGGGGATACGCAGTATTTT. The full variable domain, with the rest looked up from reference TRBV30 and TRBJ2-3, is SQTIHQWPATLVQPVGSPLSLECTVEGTSNPNLYWYRQAAGRGLQLLFYSVGIGQISSEVPQNLSASRPQDRQFILSSKKLLLSDSGFYLCAWSVWAGDTQYFGPGTRLTVL.